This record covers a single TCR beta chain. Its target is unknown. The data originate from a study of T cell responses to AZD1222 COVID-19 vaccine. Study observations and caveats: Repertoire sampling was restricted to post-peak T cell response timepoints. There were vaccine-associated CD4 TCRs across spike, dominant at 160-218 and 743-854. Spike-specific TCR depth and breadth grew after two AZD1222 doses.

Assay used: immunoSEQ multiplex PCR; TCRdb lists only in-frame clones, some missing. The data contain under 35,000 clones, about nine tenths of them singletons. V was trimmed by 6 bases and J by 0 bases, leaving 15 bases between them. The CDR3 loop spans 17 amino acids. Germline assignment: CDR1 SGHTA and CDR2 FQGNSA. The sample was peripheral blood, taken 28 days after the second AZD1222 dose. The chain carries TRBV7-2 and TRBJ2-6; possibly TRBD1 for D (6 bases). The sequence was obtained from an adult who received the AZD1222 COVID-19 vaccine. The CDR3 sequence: CASSLTTGYSGANVLTF. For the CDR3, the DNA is TGTGCCAGCAGTCTAACAACAGGGTACTCTGGGGCCAACGTCCTGACTTTC.